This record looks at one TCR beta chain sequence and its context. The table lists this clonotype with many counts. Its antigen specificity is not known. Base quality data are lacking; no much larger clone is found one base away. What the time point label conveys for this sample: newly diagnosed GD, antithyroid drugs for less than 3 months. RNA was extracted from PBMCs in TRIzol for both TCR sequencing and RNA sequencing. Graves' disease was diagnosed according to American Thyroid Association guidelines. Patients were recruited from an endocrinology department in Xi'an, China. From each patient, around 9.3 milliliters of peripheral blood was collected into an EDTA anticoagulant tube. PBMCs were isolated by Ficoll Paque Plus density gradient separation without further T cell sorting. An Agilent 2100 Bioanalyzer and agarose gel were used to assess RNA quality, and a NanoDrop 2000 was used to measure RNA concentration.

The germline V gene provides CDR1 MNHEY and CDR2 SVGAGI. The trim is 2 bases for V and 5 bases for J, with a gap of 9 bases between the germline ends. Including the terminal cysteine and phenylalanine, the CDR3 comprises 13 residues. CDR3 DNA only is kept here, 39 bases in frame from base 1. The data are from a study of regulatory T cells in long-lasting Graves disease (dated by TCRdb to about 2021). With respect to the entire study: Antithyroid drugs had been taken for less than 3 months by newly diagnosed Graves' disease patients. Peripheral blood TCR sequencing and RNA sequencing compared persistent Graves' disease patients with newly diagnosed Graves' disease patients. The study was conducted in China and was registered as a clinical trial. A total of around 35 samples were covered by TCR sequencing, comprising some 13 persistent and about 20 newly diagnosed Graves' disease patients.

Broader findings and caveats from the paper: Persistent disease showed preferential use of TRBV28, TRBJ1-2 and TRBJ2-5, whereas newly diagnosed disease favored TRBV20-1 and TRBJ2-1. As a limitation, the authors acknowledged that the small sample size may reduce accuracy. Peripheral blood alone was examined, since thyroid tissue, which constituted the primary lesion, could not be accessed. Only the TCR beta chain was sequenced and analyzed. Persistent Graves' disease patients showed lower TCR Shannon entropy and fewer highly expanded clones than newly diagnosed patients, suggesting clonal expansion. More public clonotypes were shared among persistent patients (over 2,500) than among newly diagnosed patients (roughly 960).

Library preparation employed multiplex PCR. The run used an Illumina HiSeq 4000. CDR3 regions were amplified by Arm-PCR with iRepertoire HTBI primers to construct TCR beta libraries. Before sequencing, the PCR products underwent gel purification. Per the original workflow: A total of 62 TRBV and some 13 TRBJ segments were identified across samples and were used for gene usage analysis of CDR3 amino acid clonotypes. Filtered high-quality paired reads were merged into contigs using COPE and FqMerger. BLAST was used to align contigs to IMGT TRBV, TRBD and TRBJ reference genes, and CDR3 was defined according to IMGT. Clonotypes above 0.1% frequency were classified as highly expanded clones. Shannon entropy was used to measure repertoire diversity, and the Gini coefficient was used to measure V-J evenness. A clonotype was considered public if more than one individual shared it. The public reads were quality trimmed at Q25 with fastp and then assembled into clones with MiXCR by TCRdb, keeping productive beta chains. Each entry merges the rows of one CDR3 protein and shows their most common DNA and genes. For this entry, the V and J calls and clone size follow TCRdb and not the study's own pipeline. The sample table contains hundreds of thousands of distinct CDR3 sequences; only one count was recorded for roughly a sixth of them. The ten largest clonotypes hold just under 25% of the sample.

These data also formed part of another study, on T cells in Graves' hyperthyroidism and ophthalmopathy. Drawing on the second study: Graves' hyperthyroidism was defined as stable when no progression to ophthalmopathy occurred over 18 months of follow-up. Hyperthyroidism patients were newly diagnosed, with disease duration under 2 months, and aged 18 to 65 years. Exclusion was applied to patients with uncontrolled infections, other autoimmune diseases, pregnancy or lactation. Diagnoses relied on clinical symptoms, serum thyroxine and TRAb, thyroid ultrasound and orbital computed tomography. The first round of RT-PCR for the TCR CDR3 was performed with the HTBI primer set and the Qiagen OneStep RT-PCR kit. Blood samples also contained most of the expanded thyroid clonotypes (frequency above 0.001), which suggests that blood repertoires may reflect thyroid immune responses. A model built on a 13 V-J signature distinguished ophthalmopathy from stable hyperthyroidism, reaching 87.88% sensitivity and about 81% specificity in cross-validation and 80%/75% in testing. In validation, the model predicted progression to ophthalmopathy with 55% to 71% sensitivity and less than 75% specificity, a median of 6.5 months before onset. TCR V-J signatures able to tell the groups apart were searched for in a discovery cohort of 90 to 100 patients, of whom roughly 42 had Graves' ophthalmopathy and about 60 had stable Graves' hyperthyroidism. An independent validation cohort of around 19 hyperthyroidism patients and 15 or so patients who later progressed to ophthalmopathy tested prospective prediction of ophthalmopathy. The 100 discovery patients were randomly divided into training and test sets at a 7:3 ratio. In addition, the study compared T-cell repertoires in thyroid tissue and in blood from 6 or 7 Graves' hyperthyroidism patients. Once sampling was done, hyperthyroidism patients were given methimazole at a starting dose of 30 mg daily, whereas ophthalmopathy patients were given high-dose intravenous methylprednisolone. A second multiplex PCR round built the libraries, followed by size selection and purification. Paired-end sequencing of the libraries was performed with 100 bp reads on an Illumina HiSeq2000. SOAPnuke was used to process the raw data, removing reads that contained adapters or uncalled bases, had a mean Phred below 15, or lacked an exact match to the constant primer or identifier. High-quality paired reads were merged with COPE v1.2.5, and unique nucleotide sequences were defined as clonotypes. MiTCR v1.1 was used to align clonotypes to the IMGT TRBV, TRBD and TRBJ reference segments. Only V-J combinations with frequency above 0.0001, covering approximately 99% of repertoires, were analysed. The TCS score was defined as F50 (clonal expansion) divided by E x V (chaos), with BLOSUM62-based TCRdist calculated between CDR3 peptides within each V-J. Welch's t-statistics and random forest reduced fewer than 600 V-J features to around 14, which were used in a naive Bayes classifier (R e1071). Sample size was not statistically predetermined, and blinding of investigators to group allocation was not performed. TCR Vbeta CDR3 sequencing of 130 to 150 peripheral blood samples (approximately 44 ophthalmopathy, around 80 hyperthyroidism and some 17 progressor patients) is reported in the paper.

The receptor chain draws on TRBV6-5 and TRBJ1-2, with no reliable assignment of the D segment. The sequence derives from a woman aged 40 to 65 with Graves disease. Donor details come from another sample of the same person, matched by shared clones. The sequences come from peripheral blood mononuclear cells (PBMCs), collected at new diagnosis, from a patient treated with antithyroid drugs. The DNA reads TGTGCCAGCAGTTACGGCGCAGAATATGGCTACACCTTC. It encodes CASSYGAEYGYTF.